This TCR beta chain was documented in a study of regulatory T cells in long-lasting Graves disease (dated by TCRdb to the early 2020s). With respect to the entire study: Patients with newly diagnosed Graves' disease had been on antithyroid drugs for under 3 months. Persistent Graves' disease patients were compared with newly diagnosed Graves' disease patients by peripheral blood TCR sequencing and RNA sequencing. The study was registered as a clinical trial and conducted in China. TCR sequencing covered some 13 persistent and roughly 20 newly diagnosed Graves' disease patients, 33 samples in total. General findings and caveats noted by the study authors: The authors noted that the small sample size was a limitation that may lower accuracy. Compared with newly diagnosed patients, patients with persistent Graves' disease had lower TCR Shannon entropy and fewer highly expanded clones, which suggests clonal expansion. More public clonotypes were shared among persistent patients (under 3,000) than among newly diagnosed patients (966). Because the primary lesion, thyroid tissue, could not be accessed, the study looked at peripheral blood alone. Only the TCR beta chain was sequenced and analyzed. Persistent disease showed preferential use of TRBV28, TRBJ1-2 and TRBJ2-5, whereas newly diagnosed disease favored TRBV20-1 and TRBJ2-1.

The sample's time point label is to be understood as: newly diagnosed GD, antithyroid drugs for less than 3 months. For both TCR sequencing and RNA sequencing, RNA was extracted from PBMCs in TRIzol. The diagnosis of Graves' disease was made according to American Thyroid Association guidelines. Patients for the study were recruited at an endocrinology department in Xi'an, China. From each patient, about 9.7 milliliters of peripheral blood was collected into an EDTA anticoagulant tube. Ficoll Paque Plus density gradient separation was used to isolate PBMCs, and no further T cell sorting was done. An Agilent 2100 Bioanalyzer and agarose gel were used to check RNA quality, while a NanoDrop 2000 measured RNA concentration. In this sample, this clonotype turned up a few times. Its specific antigen is unknown. Mismatch with germline at one junction end may stem from a read error. The cysteine opens and the phenylalanine closes a CDR3 of 19 amino acids. Only the CDR3 part of the read is kept: 57 bases, read in frame from the first base. Taken from the germline V gene (reference sequence), the CDR1 and CDR2 loops are LNHDA and SQIVND.

Library creation used multiplex PCR. TCRdb shows the sequencer as Illumina HiSeq 4000. TCR beta libraries were built with iRepertoire HTBI primers and Arm-PCR amplification of CDR3 regions. PCR products were gel purified before sequencing. Processing in the source paper ran as follows. Gene usage analysis of CDR3 amino acid clonotypes used the roughly 60 TRBV and 12 to 15 TRBJ segments found across samples. COPE and FqMerger were used to merge the filtered high-quality paired reads into contigs. BLAST was used to align contigs to IMGT TRBV, TRBD and TRBJ reference genes, and CDR3 was defined according to IMGT. Any clonotype with a frequency above 0.1% was classified as a highly expanded clone. Shannon entropy was used to measure repertoire diversity, and the Gini coefficient was used to measure V-J evenness. A clonotype found in more than one individual was treated as public. The public reads were quality trimmed at Q25 with fastp and then assembled into clones with MiXCR by TCRdb, keeping productive beta chains. Rows matching on CDR3 protein sequence are summarized as one entry with the most common DNA and genes. These V and J calls are TCRdb output, not the study's own analysis. The table for this sample lists about 540,000 distinct CDR3 sequences; approximately 13% of them were counted only once. The ten largest clonotypes hold roughly 10% of the sample.

These data were also reused for a study on T cells in Graves' hyperthyroidism and ophthalmopathy. The second source states: Stable Graves' hyperthyroidism was defined as the absence of progression to ophthalmopathy over 18 months of follow-up. The hyperthyroidism patients were between 18 and 65 years old and newly diagnosed, with a disease duration of less than 2 months. Exclusion was applied to patients with uncontrolled infections, other autoimmune diseases, pregnancy or lactation. Diagnoses were established on the basis of clinical symptoms, serum thyroxine and TRAb, thyroid ultrasound, and orbital computed tomography. The first round of RT-PCR for the TCR CDR3 was performed with the HTBI primer set and the Qiagen OneStep RT-PCR kit. Blood samples also contained most of the expanded thyroid clonotypes (frequency above 0.001), which suggests that blood repertoires may reflect thyroid immune responses. Ophthalmopathy was separated from stable hyperthyroidism by a 13 V-J signature model, with around 90% sensitivity and approximately 81% specificity obtained in cross-validation and 80%/75% obtained in testing. During validation, the model predicted progression to ophthalmopathy a median of approximately 7 months ahead of onset, with almost 71% sensitivity and 72.22% specificity. A discovery cohort of roughly 100 patients, roughly 45 with Graves' ophthalmopathy and 55 to 60 with stable Graves' hyperthyroidism, was used to find distinguishing TCR V-J signatures. An independent validation cohort of around 19 hyperthyroidism patients and roughly 16 patients who later progressed to ophthalmopathy tested prospective prediction of ophthalmopathy. For training and testing, the approximately 92 patients in the discovery cohort were randomly divided in a 7:3 ratio. In addition, the study compared T-cell repertoires in thyroid tissue and in blood from several Graves' hyperthyroidism patients. After blood sampling, hyperthyroidism patients were treated with methimazole at a starting dose of 30 mg daily, and ophthalmopathy patients were treated with high-dose intravenous methylprednisolone. Libraries were constructed in a second round of multiplex PCR, after which size selection and purification were performed. Sequencing of the libraries was done on an Illumina HiSeq2000 using paired-end 100 bp reads. SOAPnuke was used to process the raw data, removing reads that contained adapters or uncalled bases, had a mean Phred below 15, or lacked an exact match to the constant primer or identifier. High-quality paired reads were merged using COPE v1.2.5, and each unique nucleotide sequence was defined as a clonotype. MiTCR v1.1 was used to align clonotypes to the IMGT TRBV, TRBD and TRBJ reference segments. Analysis was restricted to V-J combinations with a frequency above 0.0001, which covered 98% to 99.2% of repertoires. The TCS score was defined as F50 (clonal expansion) divided by E x V (chaos), with BLOSUM62-based TCRdist calculated between CDR3 peptides within each V-J. Welch's t-statistics and random forest reduced just over 500 V-J features to 13, which were used in a naive Bayes classifier (R e1071). Sample size was not statistically predetermined, and blinding of investigators to group allocation was not performed. The paper reports TCR Vbeta CDR3 sequencing of approximately 140 peripheral blood samples: around 41 ophthalmopathy, under 80 hyperthyroidism and around 17 progressor patients.

The chain was built from TRBV19 and TRBJ2-5; too little of a D gene remains to name it. This receptor was taken from a man between 25 and 39 years old with Graves disease. Donor details come from another sample of the same person, matched by shared clones. The sequenced sample was peripheral blood mononuclear cells (PBMCs), obtained at new diagnosis, from a patient treated with antithyroid drugs. The nucleotide sequence reads as follows: TGTGCCAGTAGTATAGATCTCCTCCGCCCCTTATCCCGCCAAGAGATCCAGTACTTC. The encoded protein is CASSIDLLRPLSRQEIQYF.